The following is a T cell receptor beta chain sequence with its context. It lacks a known antigen. Qualities for individual bases were not recorded, and no much larger clone is one base off. Per the publication, the treatment or condition label means: 15 to 20 received Ad26.COV2.S at low or high dose, single or two shots; roughly five received placebo; per-sample allocation not given. For vaccine and placebo recipients, the sequenced repertoires came from samples collected on day 63 after the first injection. Between 29 July and 7 August 2020, Cohort 1b enrolled about 27 adults aged 18-55 years at one site in Boston, USA. As a vaccine, Ad26.COV2.S was a replication-incompetent adenovirus type 26 vector that expressed a prefusion-stabilized SARS-CoV-2 spike protein derived from the original Wuhan strain. Via the germline V gene (reference sequence), CDR1 is LNHDA and CDR2 SQIVND. V lost 3 bases and J lost 4 bases; the stretch between them is 10 bases long. From the cysteine through the phenylalanine, the CDR3 covers 15 amino acids. The retained sequence is limited to the CDR3, 45 bases, with the frame set at the first base.

TCRbeta CDR3 regions were sequenced with the immunoSEQ Assay. After extraction, genomic DNA underwent amplification by bias-controlled multiplex PCR, followed by high-throughput sequencing. The original pipeline was this. To quantify the absolute abundance of every unique TCRbeta CDR3 region, sequences were collapsed and filtered. T cell fraction was estimated by normalizing TCRbeta template counts to usable DNA, which was measured by amplifying reference genes present in all nucleated cells. Repertoire TCRs were annotated as SARS-CoV-2-specific when V gene, CDR3 amino acid sequence and J gene were exactly matched to a known reactive TCR set. MIRA supplied the reference SARS-CoV-2 TCR set, which was filtered for enrichment in COVID-19-positive ImmuneCODE repertoires so that public or cross-reactive TCRs were removed. Using the MIRA antigens, annotated TCRs were further analysed by specific ORF or by position within an ORF. Breadth was defined as the number of annotated unique rearrangements divided by the total number of unique productive rearrangements, and depth was defined as the summed frequency of the annotated unique rearrangements. TCR breadth was compared between groups using two-sided Wilcoxon rank-sum tests. TCRdb obtained this table from immuneACCESS and retained in-frame rearrangements with V and J assigned. These tables miss some clones; where compared with another copy, unresolved V genes account for less than half of the shortfall, and the remainder is unexplained. The V and J calls and clone size were taken over from that table, and D and trimming were inferred from the DNA. Recorded for this sample are approximately 420,000 clones; 80% to 90% of them occurred a single time. The ten largest clones take up 3.5% of the sample.

This record comes from a study of Ad26.COV2.S vaccination and SARS-CoV-2 variants (dated by TCRdb to the early 2020s). Notes on the research overall: Vaccine-arm donors came from COV1001, a multicentre, randomized, double-blind, placebo-controlled phase I-IIa trial of Ad26.COV2.S in healthy adults. TCRbeta repertoire sequencing was used to assess the specificity and breadth of SARS-CoV-2-reactive T cell receptors after Ad26.COV2.S vaccination. Participants in the trial were split at random into five groups of five each, receiving low-dose or high-dose Ad26.COV2.S once or twice, or else placebo on both occasions. A total of 32 samples were included in the TCR-sequenced set, comprising roughly 19 Ad26.COV2.S vaccine recipients, 5 placebo recipients and 8 SARS-CoV-2 convalescent individuals. Ad26.COV2.S was administered intramuscularly at 5 x 10^10 or 1 x 10^11 viral particles, either as a single shot or as two shots given 56 days apart. Blinding of investigators to trial group allocation was maintained during experiments and outcome assessment.

Study-level results and caveats: Non-spike TCR breadth was comparable between vaccine and placebo recipients, consistent with the vaccine containing only spike. Substantial breadth of spike-specific CD8+ and CD4+ T cell responses was reported after vaccination. The study lacked the statistical power to compare responses across vaccine doses or regimens. It was noted by the authors that total T cell responses may have been underestimated by the TCR breadth and depth analyses. Higher spike-specific TCR breadth was observed in Ad26.COV2.S recipients than in placebo recipients (P = 0.0014).

The starting material was peripheral blood, obtained in a trial of Ad26.COV2.S vaccine versus placebo. The sequence is built from TRBV19 and TRBJ1-6; D gene: possibly TRBD1, on 5 matching bases. The TCR was taken from a person between 18 and 60 years old who received the Ad26.COV2.S COVID-19 vaccine or a placebo. The DNA is as follows: TGTGCCAGTAGTATTGACAGTTCGTATAATTCACCCCTCCACTTT. It codes for CASSIDSSYNSPLHF. Reference TRBV19 and TRBJ1-6 genes cover what lies past the CDR3, so the full variable domain is DGGITQSPKYLFRKEGQNVTLSCEQNLNHDAMYWYRQDPGQGLRLIYYSQIVNDFQKGDIAEGYSVSREKKESFPLTVTSAQKNPTAFYLCASSIDSSYNSPLHFGNGTRLTVT.